The rows below give T cell receptor beta chains drawn from one sample of a study of T cell changes during pregnancy in multiple sclerosis. Using immunoSEQ multiplex PCR, the repertoire was profiled, and TCRdb retains in-frame clones only, with some absent. The sample consists of around 95,000 clones, around 94% of them appearing once. The sample was peripheral blood, taken after pregnancy. These receptors were collected from a female donor in good health, enrolled as a control in a pregnancy study. Both conserved end residues are part of each CDR3. The D gene is left open where the match is weak. Clone sizes are given selectively: once, few, many, or a class where the clone is expanded.

once | NA | TRBJ2-1 | TRBV13 | CASSSLAGEHNEQFF | TGTGCCAGCAGCTCCCTGGCGGGCGAACACAATGAGCAGTTCTTC
NA | NA | TRBJ1-1 | TRBV9 | CASSVGGRGEAFF | TGTGCCAGCAGCGTTGGGGGGAGGGGTGAAGCTTTCTTT
NA | NA | TRBJ2-2 | TRBV6-4 | CASSDSSTGELFF | TGTGCCAGCAGTGACTCTAGCACCGGGGAGCTGTTTTTT
NA | TRBD1 | TRBJ2-2 | TRBV5-1 | CASSLGQGAGELFF | TGCGCCAGCAGCTTAGGTCAGGGGGCCGGGGAGCTGTTTTTT
NA | NA | TRBJ2-7 | TRBV5-6 | CASSPGTLTEQYF | TGTGCCAGCAGCCCCGGGACTTTGACCGAGCAGTACTTC
NA | NA | TRBJ1-5 | TRBV5-8 | CASSFGSNQPQHF | TGTGCCAGCAGCTTCGGTAGCAATCAGCCCCAGCATTTT
NA | NA | TRBJ1-2 | TRBV25-1 | CASTDPNGEGYTF | TGTGCCAGCACCGACCCAAACGGGGAGGGCTACACCTTC
NA | NA | TRBJ1-1 | TRBV11-2 | CASSWETLNTEAFF | TGTGCCAGCAGCTGGGAGACCCTGAACACTGAAGCTTTCTTT
NA | NA | TRBJ1-2 | TRBV27 | CASSSLTARISYTF | TGTGCCAGCAGTTCCTTGACAGCGCGCATAAGCTACACCTTC
NA | NA | TRBJ2-7 | TRBV5-1 | CASSLGPPRSYEQYF | TGCGCCAGCAGCTTGGGGCCACCACGTTCCTACGAGCAGTACTTC
NA | NA | TRBJ1-5 | TRBV5-6 | CASSLGTTARNQPQHF | TGTGCCAGCAGCTTGGGTACGACAGCACGGAATCAGCCCCAGCATTTT
NA | TRBD2 | TRBJ2-1 | TRBV11-2 | CASSPYGTSGNYNEQFF | TGTGCCAGCAGCCCATACGGGACTAGCGGGAACTACAATGAGCAGTTCTTC
NA | TRBD1 | TRBJ2-1 | TRBV28 | CASATPVGQGNEQFF | TGTGCCAGCGCAACCCCAGTCGGACAGGGAAATGAGCAGTTCTTC
NA | NA | TRBJ2-7 | TRBV13 | CASSWGGAYEQYF | TGTGCCAGCAGCTGGGGGGGCGCCTACGAGCAGTACTTC
NA | TRBD2 | TRBJ2-3 | TRBV28 | CASTSPTSGSTNAQYF | TGTGCCAGCACCTCACCGACTAGCGGGAGTACTAATGCGCAGTATTTT
NA | NA | TRBJ2-2 | TRBV10-3 | CAISESRGTGELFF | TGTGCCATCAGTGAGTCGCGAGGCACCGGGGAGCTGTTTTTT
NA | TRBD1 | TRBJ2-5 | TRBV28 | CASSPGKGGGETQYF | TGTGCCAGCAGTCCCGGGAAAGGGGGCGGTGAGACCCAGTACTTC
NA | TRBD2 | TRBJ2-1 | TRBV7-9 | CASSSAGLGRNEQFF | TGTGCCAGCAGCTCAGCGGGACTAGGACGAAATGAGCAGTTCTTC
NA | NA | TRBJ1-1 | TRBV5-1 | CASSNQGSTEAFF | TGCGCCAGCAGCAACCAGGGGTCCACTGAAGCTTTCTTT
NA | NA | TRBJ2-1 | TRBV4-2 | CASSQDHADSYNEQFF | TGTGCCAGCAGCCAAGACCACGCGGATTCCTACAATGAGCAGTTCTTC
NA | NA | TRBJ2-5 | TRBV7-9 | CASSPHYPLETQYF | TGTGCCAGCAGCCCCCACTACCCCCTGGAGACCCAGTACTTC
NA | TRBD1 | TRBJ2-1 | TRBV28 | CASRLQGASYNEQFF | TGTGCCAGCAGACTACAGGGGGCCTCCTACAATGAGCAGTTCTTC
NA | TRBD2 | TRBJ2-5 | TRBV9 | CASSVGAGVSVETQYF | TGTGCCAGCAGCGTAGGAGCGGGAGTTTCAGTAGAGACCCAGTACTTC
NA | NA | TRBJ2-2 | TRBV27 | CASSSWSSGTGELFF | TGTGCCAGCAGTTCCTGGTCTAGTGGGACCGGGGAGCTGTTTTTT
few | NA | TRBJ1-1 | TRBV29-1 | CSVEEGPGTEAFF | TGCAGCGTTGAAGAGGGGCCGGGCACTGAAGCTTTCTTT
NA | TRBD1 | TRBJ1-1 | TRBV7-6 | CASSLDMRTGTRDTEAFF | TGTGCCAGCAGCTTAGATATGCGGACAGGGACGAGGGACACTGAAGCTTTCTTT
NA | NA | TRBJ1-5 | TRBV2 | CASSGAPHVGQHF | TGTGCCAGCAGTGGGGCCCCGCATGTGGGTCAGCATTTT
NA | NA | TRBJ1-4 | TRBV7-2 | CASSLTLDEKLFF | TGTGCCAGCAGCTTAACCCTAGATGAAAAACTGTTTTTT
NA | NA | TRBJ2-7 | TRBV7-2 | CASSSGLGGYF | TGTGCCAGCAGCTCAGGCCTCGGGGGATACTTC
NA | NA | TRBJ2-1 | TRBV2 | CASRYPGGTSYNEQFF | TGTGCCAGCAGGTATCCCGGGGGGACATCCTACAATGAGCAGTTCTTC
NA | NA | TRBJ2-5 | TRBV11-1 | CASSLGGSAGETQYF | TGTGCCAGCAGCTTAGGAGGTTCAGCGGGAGAGACCCAGTACTTC
NA | NA | TRBJ2-5 | TRBV25-1 | CASSEYTDQETQYF | TGTGCCAGCAGTGAATATACAGACCAAGAGACCCAGTACTTC
once | TRBD2 | TRBJ2-3 | TRBV9 | CASSVSTHGGSTDTQYF | TGTGCCAGCAGCGTATCCACACACGGGGGGAGCACAGATACGCAGTATTTT
NA | NA | TRBJ2-3 | TRBV27 | CASSLGQSTDTQYF | TGTGCCAGCAGTTTAGGACAGAGCACAGATACGCAGTATTTT
NA | NA | TRBJ2-2 | TRBV5-1 | CASSPTGSTGELFF | TGCGCCAGCAGCCCTACAGGGTCCACCGGGGAGCTGTTTTTT
NA | TRBD2 | TRBJ2-3 | TRBV5-1 | CASSRGRAASGRPGGDTQYF | TGCGCCAGCAGCCGGGGCAGGGCGGCTAGCGGGAGACCAGGGGGAGATACGCAGTATTTT
once | NA | TRBJ2-2 | TRBV18 | CASSLGVTGELFF | TGTGCCAGCTCACTGGGAGTTACCGGGGAGCTGTTTTTT
NA | NA | TRBJ2-7 | TRBV19 | CASSPRTTYEQYF | TGTGCCAGTAGTCCCAGGACTACCTACGAGCAGTACTTC
NA | TRBD2 | TRBJ2-7 | TRBV28 | CASSQLALTYEQYF | TGTGCCAGCAGTCAACTAGCGCTAACCTACGAGCAGTACTTC
NA | NA | TRBJ2-2 | TRBV7-8 | CASRVLRATGELFF | TGTGCCAGCCGAGTGTTAAGAGCCACCGGGGAGCTGTTTTTT
NA | TRBD2 | TRBJ2-5 | TRBV27 | CASSLSAGGGETQYF | TGTGCCAGCAGTTTATCAGCGGGAGGAGGTGAGACCCAGTACTTC